This is a list of T cell receptor beta chains from one sample in a study of blood T cell repertoires in COVID-19. Sequencing used immunoSEQ multiplex PCR; TCRdb keeps in-frame clones, though not all of them. The repertoire holds 95,000 to 120,000 clones, with around 84% as singletons. The sample was peripheral blood. The receptors shown here come from a woman between 35 and 50 years old with acute or convalescent COVID-19. Each CDR3 is given with its conserved first and last residue.

v_gene: TRBV2; CDR3aa: CASSGGQGIAYGYTF
v_gene: TRBV5-6; CDR3aa: CASSRGVSTDTQYF
v_gene: TRBV19; CDR3aa: CATALAETQYF
v_gene: TRBV3-1/TRBV3-2; CDR3aa: CASSQRGDTEAFF
v_gene: TRBV14; CDR3aa: CASSQALGTSGYYEQYF
v_gene: TRBV7-6; CDR3aa: CASSSETGGINQPQHF
v_gene: TRBV30; CDR3aa: CAWNRDWVYSEQFF
v_gene: TRBV4-3; CDR3aa: CASSQTRTPGQPQHF
v_gene: TRBV30; CDR3aa: CAWRATGLNGYTF
v_gene: TRBV6-5; CDR3aa: CASSRQGARTDTQYF
v_gene: TRBV15; CDR3aa: CATSRIRQGDEAFF
v_gene: TRBV11-2; CDR3aa: CASSWRDANSPLHF
v_gene: TRBV4-2; CDR3aa: CASSQVTASVDGYTF
v_gene: TRBV30; CDR3aa: CAWSVSAGGWETQYF
v_gene: TRBV9; CDR3aa: CASSVGGRAYSEQYF
v_gene: TRBV30; CDR3aa: CAKGGALSYNEQFF
v_gene: TRBV5-1; CDR3aa: CASTSPGTGELFF
v_gene: TRBV5-8; CDR3aa: CASSSTGQGISYEQYF
v_gene: TRBV2; CDR3aa: CASSERLLNYGYTF
v_gene: TRBV18; CDR3aa: CASSPRGQAGNEKLFF
v_gene: TRBV4-3; CDR3aa: CASSQDNGGGQPQHF
v_gene: TRBV18; CDR3aa: CASSQLVGQQETQYF
v_gene: TRBV10-1; CDR3aa: CASSGGLGVHSYNEQFF
v_gene: TRBV6-5; CDR3aa: CASSRTGGPDTQYF
v_gene: TRBV7-2; CDR3aa: CASSLVLSSPPYNSPLHF
v_gene: TRBV19; CDR3aa: CASTLGQRDQPQHF
v_gene: TRBV5-1; CDR3aa: CASSSQGGETQYF
v_gene: TRBV28; CDR3aa: CASSPPWRPGHF
v_gene: TRBV10-2; CDR3aa: CASSEVAEQPQHF
v_gene: TRBV7-8; CDR3aa: CASSADGNQPQHF
v_gene: TRBV11-3; CDR3aa: CASSLSSNEQFF